The entry that follows covers one T cell receptor beta chain sequence. The antigen is undetermined. This specimen comes from a study of T cell responses to AZD1222 COVID-19 vaccine. Overall study findings and caveats: Spike-specific TCR depth and breadth grew after two AZD1222 doses.

This table comes from immunoSEQ multiplex PCR, and its TCRdb copy is limited to in-frame clones, with some not included. The table has 88,000 or so clones, around nine tenths seen once. This CDR3 has 18 amino acids. The sequence derives from an adult who received the AZD1222 COVID-19 vaccine. The sequencing used peripheral blood, collected 28 days after the second AZD1222 dose. This chain connects TRBV21-1 to TRBJ2-1; TRBD1 reflects the table's D call only, with no check against the DNA. TRBV21-1 is flagged as a pseudogene. CDR3 loop: CASSKTRGKGARRVEQFF. DNA for the CDR3: TGTGCCAGCAGCAAAACAAGGGGGAAGGGGGCGAGACGGGTTGAGCAGTTCTTC.